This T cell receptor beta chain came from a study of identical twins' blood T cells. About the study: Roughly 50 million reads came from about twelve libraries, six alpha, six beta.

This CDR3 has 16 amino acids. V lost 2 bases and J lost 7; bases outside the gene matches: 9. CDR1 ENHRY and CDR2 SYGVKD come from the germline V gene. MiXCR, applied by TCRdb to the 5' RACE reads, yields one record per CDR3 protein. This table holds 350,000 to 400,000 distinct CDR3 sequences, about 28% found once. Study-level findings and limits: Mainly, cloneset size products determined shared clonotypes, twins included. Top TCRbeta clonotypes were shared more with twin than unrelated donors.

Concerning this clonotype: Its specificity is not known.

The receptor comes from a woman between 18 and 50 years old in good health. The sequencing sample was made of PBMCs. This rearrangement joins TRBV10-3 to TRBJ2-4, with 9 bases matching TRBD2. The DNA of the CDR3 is TGTGCCATCAGTGAGGGCGGGAGGGCCCCGGGTAACATTCAGTACTTC. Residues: CAISEGGRAPGNIQYF.